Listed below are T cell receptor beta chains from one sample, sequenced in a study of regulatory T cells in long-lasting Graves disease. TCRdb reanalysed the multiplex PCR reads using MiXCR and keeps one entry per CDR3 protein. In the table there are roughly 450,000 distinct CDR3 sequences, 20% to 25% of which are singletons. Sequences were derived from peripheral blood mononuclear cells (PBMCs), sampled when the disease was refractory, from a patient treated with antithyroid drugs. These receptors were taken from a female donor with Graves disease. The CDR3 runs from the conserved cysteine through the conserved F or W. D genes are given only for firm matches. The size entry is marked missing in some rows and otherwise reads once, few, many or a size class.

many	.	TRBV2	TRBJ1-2	TGTGCCAGCAGCCAAGTCGGCTACACCTTC	CASSQVGYTF
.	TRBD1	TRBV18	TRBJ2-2	TGTGCCAGCTCACCACGTCTCCCAGGGGGAGAAACGAACACCGGGGAGCTGTTTTTT	CASSPRLPGGETNTGELFF
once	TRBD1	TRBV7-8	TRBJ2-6	TGTGCCAGCAGCCCCGGACAGGGGGCGGGCGGGGCCAACGTCCTGACTTTC	CASSPGQGAGGANVLTF
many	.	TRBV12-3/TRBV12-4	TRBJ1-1	TGTGCCAGCAGTTTCGGTCAGGCCCTGGCAGCTTTCTTT	CASSFGQALAAFF
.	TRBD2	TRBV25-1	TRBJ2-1	TGTGCCAGCAGTATACACAGGACTAGCGGGAGTAATGAGCAGTTCTTC	CASSIHRTSGSNEQFF
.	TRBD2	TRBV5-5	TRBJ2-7	TGTGCCAGCAGCCTCCGGGACTACAAAAATTCCTACGAGCAGTACTTC	CASSLRDYKNSYEQYF
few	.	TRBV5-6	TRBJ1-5	TGTGCCAGCAGCTTTTCTACACTCGGAAGCAATCAGCCCCAGCATTTT	CASSFSTLGSNQPQHF
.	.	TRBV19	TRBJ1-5	TGTGCCAGTAGTATCCCGGTCCAGCCCAATCAGCCCCAGCATTTT	CASSIPVQPNQPQHF
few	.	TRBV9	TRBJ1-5	TGTGCCAGCAGCGTAGGTGGGGACCCACAATATCAGCCCCAGCATTTT	CASSVGGDPQYQPQHF
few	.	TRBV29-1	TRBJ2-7	TGCAGTGTAAAAAGAGGCAACGAGCAGTACTTC	CSVKRGNEQYF
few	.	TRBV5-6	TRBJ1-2	TGTGCCAGCAGCTGGGGTGCTGGCAGCTTAACTAACTATGGCTACACCTTC	CASSWGAGSLTNYGYTF
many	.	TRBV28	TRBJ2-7	TGTGCCAGCAGTTTCCCCCCCGAGCAGTACTTC	CASSFPPEQYF
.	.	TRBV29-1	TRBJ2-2	TGCAGCGTTAGACAGACTCCGAACACCGGGGAGCTGTTTTTT	CSVRQTPNTGELFF
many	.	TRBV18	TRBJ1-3	TGCGCCAGCAGCCTAGACTCTGGAAACACCATATATTTT	CASSLDSGNTIYF
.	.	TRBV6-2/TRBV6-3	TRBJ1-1	TGTGCCAGCAGCCGCCCACAGGTTAACAAGGACACTGAAGCTTTCTTT	CASSRPQVNKDTEAFF
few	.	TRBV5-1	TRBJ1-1	TGCGCCAGCAGCTTGGACCAGGGACGGGTGACTGAAGCTTTCTTT	CASSLDQGRVTEAFF
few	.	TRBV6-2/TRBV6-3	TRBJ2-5	TGTGCCAGCAGTTACGTCAGGAAAGAGACCCAGTACTTC	CASSYVRKETQYF
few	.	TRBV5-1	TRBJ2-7	TGCGCCAGCAGCGGGACCGAGATCTACGAGCAGTACTTC	CASSGTEIYEQYF
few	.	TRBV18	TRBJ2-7	TGTGCCAGCTCACTTGATGGCCACGAGCAGTACTTC	CASSLDGHEQYF
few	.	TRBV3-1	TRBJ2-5	TGTGCCAGCAGCCAAGCTACGGCCCCGGCGAATATACGGTACTTC	CASSQATAPANIRYF
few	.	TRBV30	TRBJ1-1	TGTGCCTGGAGTGTACCTGTCCGGGACACTGAAGCTTTCTTT	CAWSVPVRDTEAFF
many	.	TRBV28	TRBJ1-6	TGTGCCAGCAGCCATTATAGAGGGGGGGTAAATCATTCACCCCTCCACTTT	CASSHYRGGVNHSPLHF
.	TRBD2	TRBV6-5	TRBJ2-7	TGTGCCAGCAGTTACGATAGCGGGAGCCTCTACGAGCAGTACTTC	CASSYDSGSLYEQYF
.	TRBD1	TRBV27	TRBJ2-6	TGTGCCAGCAGGACAGGGGGCTCTGGGGCCAACGTCCTGACTTTC	CASRTGGSGANVLTF
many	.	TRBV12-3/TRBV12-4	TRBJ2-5	TGTGCCAGCAGTTCCCCCGGACAGCAGCAAGAGACCCAGTACTTC	CASSSPGQQQETQYF
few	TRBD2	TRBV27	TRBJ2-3	TGTGCCAGCAGGCCCTTAGCGGGAGGATTCACAGATACGCAGTATTTT	CASRPLAGGFTDTQYF
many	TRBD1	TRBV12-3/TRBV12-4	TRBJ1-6	TGTGCCAGCAGTACCGGGACAGGGCGTGGATCACCCCTCCACTTT	CASSTGTGRGSPLHF
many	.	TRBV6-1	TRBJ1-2	TGTGCCAGCAGGAAATCCGGGACAACCTATGGCTACACCTTC	CASRKSGTTYGYTF
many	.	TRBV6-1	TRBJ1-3	TGTGCCAGCAGGGACTCTGGAAACACCATATATTTT	CASRDSGNTIYF
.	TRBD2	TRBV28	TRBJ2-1	TGTGCCAGCAGTGTAGCGGGAGGTTACAATGAGCAGTTCTTC	CASSVAGGYNEQFF
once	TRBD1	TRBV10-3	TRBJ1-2	TGTGCCACTACAAAAAATCTGGGACAGGGGCGTAACTATGGCTACACCTTC	CATTKNLGQGRNYGYTF
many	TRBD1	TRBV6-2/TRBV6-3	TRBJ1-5	TGTGCCAGCAGTTACCGGACAGGGGGCGCTTTGGGTCAGCCCCAGCATTTT	CASSYRTGGALGQPQHF
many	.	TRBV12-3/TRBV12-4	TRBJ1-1	TGTGCCAGCAGTGTGCGGACGGCTGAAGCTTTCTTT	CASSVRTAEAFF
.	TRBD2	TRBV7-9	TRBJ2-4	TGTGCCAGCAGCCCCTTTTCGGTGAAGACTAGCGGGAGGAACCTAGCCAAAAACATTCAGTACTTC	CASSPFSVKTSGRNLAKNIQYF
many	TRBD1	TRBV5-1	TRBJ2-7	TGCGCCAGCAGTCGTCAGGGGGAGTACGAGCAGTACTTC	CASSRQGEYEQYF
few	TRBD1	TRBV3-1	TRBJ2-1	TGTGCCAGCAGGCCACAGGGGACCAATGAGCAGTTCTTC	CASRPQGTNEQFF
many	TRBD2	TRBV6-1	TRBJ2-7	TGTGCCAGCAGCCAAGGGACTAGCGGGAGAAGCTTTACCTCCTACGAGCAGTACTTC	CASSQGTSGRSFTSYEQYF
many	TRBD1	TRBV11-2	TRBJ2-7	TGTGCCAGCAGCTTAGAAATGGGACAGGGGCACGAGCAGTACTTC	CASSLEMGQGHEQYF
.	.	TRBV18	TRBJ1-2	TGTGCCAGCTCACCCGGGGAGGTTTTCACCTTC	CASSPGEVFTF
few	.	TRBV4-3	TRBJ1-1	TGCGCCAGCAGCCAAGGAGGGGACTACACTGAAGCTTTCTTT	CASSQGGDYTEAFF
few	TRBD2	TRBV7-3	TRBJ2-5	TGTGCCAGCAGCTTAATCGGGACTAGCGGGCAAGAGACCCAGTACTTC	CASSLIGTSGQETQYF
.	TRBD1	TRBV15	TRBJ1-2	TGTGCCACCAGCCGGGACAGGGGCCAGGCTAACTATGGCTACACCTTC	CATSRDRGQANYGYTF
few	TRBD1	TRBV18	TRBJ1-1	TGTGCCAGCTCACCTAGTCTACAGGGGGAGGGTACTGAAGCTTTCTTT	CASSPSLQGEGTEAFF
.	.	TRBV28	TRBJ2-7	TGTGCCAGCGTCGGGGGAGGGGGCCACGAGCAGTACTTC	CASVGGGGHEQYF
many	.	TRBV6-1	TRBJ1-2	TGTGCCAGCAGTCCCTCCTTTGGGGGGACCGCGTTCTACACCTTC	CASSPSFGGTAFYTF
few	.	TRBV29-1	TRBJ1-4	TGCAGCGTTGAACAGGGCCCAAAACTGTTTTTT	CSVEQGPKLFF
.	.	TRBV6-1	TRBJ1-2	TGTGCCAGCAGTGAAATTAGGCCCACCACGGACTACACCTTC	CASSEIRPTTDYTF
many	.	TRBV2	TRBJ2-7	TGTGCCTCCCCCCGAACCGGGAAGGGGAGACTGGAGGAGCAGTACTTC	CASPRTGKGRLEEQYF
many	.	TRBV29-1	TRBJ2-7	TGCAGCGTTGAGGGTGATACCACCTCCTACGAGCAGTACTTC	CSVEGDTTSYEQYF
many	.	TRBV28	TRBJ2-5	TGTGCCAGCAGTTTTGTGAGGGGGTCAGAGACCCAGTACTTC	CASSFVRGSETQYF
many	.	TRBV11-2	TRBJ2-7	TGTGCCAGCAGCTTAGTACCCAGCTTCGCCTACGAGCAGTACTTC	CASSLVPSFAYEQYF
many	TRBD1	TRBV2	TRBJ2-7	TGTGCCAGCAAGAAATGGGACAGCTCCTACGAGCAGTACTTC	CASKKWDSSYEQYF
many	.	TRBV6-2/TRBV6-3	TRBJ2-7	TGTGCCACCCTAATTACAGGGACCTACGAGCAGTACTTC	CATLITGTYEQYF
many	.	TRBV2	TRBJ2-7	TGTGCCACAGCCCTCTACGAGCAGTACTTC	CATALYEQYF
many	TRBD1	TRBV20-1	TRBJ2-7	TGCAGTGCTAGACTCAGGGGGCATCCCTCCTACGAGCAGTACTTC	CSARLRGHPSYEQYF
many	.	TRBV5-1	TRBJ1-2	TGCGCCAGCAGCTTGGACTCAGGGGCTGACTATGGCTACACCTTC	CASSLDSGADYGYTF
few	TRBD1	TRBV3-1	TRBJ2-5	TGTGCCAGCAGCCAGACAGGGGAGAGGACCCAGTACTTC	CASSQTGERTQYF